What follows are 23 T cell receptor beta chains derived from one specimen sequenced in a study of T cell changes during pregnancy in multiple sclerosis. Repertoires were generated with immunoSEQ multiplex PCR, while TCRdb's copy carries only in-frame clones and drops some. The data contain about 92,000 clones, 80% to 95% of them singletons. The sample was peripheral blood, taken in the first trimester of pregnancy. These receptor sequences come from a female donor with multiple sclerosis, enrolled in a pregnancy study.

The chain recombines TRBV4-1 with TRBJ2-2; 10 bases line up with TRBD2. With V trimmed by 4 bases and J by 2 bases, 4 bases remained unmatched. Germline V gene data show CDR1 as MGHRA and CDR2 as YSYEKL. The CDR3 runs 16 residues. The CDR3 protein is CASSPTSGYNTGELFF. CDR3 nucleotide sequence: TGCGCCAGCAGCCCGACTAGCGGGTATAACACCGGGGAGCTGTTTTTT.

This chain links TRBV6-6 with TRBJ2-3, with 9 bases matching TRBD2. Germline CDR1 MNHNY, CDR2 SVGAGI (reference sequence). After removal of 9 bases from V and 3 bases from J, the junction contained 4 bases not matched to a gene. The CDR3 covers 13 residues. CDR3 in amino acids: CASRLAATDTQYF. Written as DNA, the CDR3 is TGTGCCAGTCGACTAGCGGCTACAGATACGCAGTATTTT.

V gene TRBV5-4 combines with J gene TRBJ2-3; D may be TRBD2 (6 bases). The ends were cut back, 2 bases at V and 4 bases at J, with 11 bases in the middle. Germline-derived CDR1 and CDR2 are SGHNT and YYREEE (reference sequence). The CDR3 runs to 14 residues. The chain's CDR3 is CASSFRGLPDTQYF. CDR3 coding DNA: TGTGCCAGCAGCTTTCGGGGGTTGCCAGATACGCAGTATTTT.

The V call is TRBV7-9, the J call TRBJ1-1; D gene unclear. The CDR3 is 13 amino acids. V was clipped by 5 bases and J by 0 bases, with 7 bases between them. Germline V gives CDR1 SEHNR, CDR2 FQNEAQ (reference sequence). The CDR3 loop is CASSVNLNTEAFF. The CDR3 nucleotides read TGTGCCAGCAGCGTAAACTTGAACACTGAAGCTTTCTTT.

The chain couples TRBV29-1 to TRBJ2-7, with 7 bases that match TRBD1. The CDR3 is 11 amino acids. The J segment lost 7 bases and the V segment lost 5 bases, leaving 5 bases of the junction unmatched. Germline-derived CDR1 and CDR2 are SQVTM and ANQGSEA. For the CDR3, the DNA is TGCAGCGTTCGACAGGGTTGGGAGCAGTACTTC. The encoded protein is CSVRQGWEQYF.

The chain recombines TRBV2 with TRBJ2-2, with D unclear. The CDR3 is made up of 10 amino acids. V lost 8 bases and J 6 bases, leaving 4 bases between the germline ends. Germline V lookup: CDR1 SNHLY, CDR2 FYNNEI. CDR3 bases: TGTGCCAGCCGGGCCGGGGAGCTGTTTTTT. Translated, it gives CASRAGELFF.

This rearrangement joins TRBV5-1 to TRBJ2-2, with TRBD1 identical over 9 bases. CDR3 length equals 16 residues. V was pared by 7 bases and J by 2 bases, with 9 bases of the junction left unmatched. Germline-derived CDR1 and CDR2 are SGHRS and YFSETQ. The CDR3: CASGRGTGPNTGELFF. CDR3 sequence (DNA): TGCGCCAGCGGCAGAGGGACAGGGCCTAACACCGGGGAGCTGTTTTTT. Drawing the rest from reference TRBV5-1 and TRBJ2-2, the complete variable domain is KAGVTQTPRYLIKTRGQQVTLSCSPISGHRSVSWYQQTPGQGLQFLFEYFSETQRNKGNFPGRFSGRQFSNSRSEMNVSTLELGDSALYLCASGRGTGPNTGELFFGEGSRLTVL.

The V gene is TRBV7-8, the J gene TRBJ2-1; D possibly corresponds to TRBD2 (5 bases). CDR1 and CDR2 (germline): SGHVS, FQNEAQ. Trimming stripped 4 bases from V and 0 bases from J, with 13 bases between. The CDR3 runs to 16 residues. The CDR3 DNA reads TGTGCCAGCAGCTACTATAGCGCGAGCTCCTACAATGAGCAGTTCTTC. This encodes CASSYYSASSYNEQFF.

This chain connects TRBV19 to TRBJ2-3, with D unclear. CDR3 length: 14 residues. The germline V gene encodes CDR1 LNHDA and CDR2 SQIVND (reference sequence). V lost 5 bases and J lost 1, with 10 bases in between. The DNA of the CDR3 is TGTGCCAGTAGTGGGCAGACGGGCACAGATACGCAGTATTTT. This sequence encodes CASSGQTGTDTQYF.

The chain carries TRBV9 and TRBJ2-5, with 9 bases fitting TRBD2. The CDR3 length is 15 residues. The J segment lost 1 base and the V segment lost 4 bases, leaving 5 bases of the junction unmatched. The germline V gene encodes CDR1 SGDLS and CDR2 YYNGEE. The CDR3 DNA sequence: TGTGCCAGCAGCCCCGGACTAGCGTTCCAAGAGACCCAGTACTTC. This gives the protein CASSPGLAFQETQYF.

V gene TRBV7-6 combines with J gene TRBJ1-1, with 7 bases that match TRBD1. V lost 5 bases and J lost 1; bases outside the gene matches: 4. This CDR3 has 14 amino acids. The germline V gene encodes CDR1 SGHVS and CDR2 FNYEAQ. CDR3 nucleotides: TGTGCCAGCAGCGCCGGGACAGAGAACACTGAAGCTTTCTTT. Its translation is CASSAGTENTEAFF.

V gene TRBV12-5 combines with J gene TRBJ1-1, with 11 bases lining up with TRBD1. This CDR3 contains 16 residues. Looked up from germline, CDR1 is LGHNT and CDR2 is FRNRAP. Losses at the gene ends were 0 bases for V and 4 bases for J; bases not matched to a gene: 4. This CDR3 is CASGLVPGTGGTEAFF. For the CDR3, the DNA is TGTGCTAGTGGTTTGGTCCCCGGGACAGGGGGCACTGAAGCTTTCTTT.

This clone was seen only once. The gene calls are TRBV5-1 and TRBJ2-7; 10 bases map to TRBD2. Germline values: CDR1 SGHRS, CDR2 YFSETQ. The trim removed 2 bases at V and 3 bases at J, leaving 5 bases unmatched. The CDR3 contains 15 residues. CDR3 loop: CASSFVRTSGYEQYF. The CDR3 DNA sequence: TGCGCCAGCAGCTTCGTCCGGACTAGCGGCTACGAGCAGTACTTC.

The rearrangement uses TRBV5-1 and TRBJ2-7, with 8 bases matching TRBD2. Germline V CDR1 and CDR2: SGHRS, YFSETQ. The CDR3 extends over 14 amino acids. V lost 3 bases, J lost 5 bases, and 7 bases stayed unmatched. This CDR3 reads CASSYAGGSNEQYF. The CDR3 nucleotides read TGCGCCAGCAGCTACGCGGGAGGCAGCAACGAGCAGTACTTC.

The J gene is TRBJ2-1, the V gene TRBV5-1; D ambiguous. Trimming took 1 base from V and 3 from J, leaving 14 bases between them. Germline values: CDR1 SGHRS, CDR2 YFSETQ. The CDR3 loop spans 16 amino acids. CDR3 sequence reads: CASSLSGSVNYNEQFF. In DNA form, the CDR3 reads TGCGCCAGCAGCTTGTCAGGTTCGGTGAACTACAATGAGCAGTTCTTC.

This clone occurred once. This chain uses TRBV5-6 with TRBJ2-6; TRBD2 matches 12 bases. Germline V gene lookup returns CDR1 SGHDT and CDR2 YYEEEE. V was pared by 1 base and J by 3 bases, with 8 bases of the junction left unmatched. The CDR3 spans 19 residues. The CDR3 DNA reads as TGTGCCAGCAGCTTGAACCCGACTAGCGGGAGAGGTGGGGCCAACGTCCTGACTTTC. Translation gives CASSLNPTSGRGGANVLTF.

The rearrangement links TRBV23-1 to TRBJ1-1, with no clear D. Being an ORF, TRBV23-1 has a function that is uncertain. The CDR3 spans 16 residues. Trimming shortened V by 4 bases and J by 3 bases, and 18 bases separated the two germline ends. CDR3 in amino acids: CASSPESMVTDTEAFF. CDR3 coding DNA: TGCGCCAGCAGTCCCGAATCGATGGTAACGGACACTGAAGCTTTCTTT.

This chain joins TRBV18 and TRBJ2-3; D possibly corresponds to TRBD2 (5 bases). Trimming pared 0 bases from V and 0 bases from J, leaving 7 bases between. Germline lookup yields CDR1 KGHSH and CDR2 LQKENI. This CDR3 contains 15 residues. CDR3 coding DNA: TGTGCCAGCTCACCACCGAGGGCCAGCACAGATACGCAGTATTTT. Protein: CASSPPRASTDTQYF.

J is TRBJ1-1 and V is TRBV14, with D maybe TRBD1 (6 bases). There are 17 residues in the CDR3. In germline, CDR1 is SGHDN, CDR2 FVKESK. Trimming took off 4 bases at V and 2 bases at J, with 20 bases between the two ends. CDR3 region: CASSLIFTTGPNTEAFF. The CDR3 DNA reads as TGTGCCAGCAGCCTAATATTTACGACAGGACCAAACACTGAAGCTTTCTTT.

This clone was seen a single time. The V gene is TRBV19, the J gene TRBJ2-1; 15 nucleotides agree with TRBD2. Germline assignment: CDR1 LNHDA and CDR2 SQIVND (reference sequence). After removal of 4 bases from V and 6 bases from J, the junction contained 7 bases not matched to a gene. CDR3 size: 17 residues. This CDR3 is CASSTLGLAGGGNEQFF. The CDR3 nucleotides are TGTGCCAGTAGTACTCTTGGACTAGCGGGAGGGGGCAATGAGCAGTTCTTC.

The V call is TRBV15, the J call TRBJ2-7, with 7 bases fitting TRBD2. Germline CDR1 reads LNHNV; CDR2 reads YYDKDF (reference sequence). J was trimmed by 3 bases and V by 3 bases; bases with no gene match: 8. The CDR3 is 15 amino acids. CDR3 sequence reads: CATSSGVAGSYEQYF. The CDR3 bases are TGTGCCACCAGCAGCGGAGTAGCGGGTAGCTACGAGCAGTACTTC.

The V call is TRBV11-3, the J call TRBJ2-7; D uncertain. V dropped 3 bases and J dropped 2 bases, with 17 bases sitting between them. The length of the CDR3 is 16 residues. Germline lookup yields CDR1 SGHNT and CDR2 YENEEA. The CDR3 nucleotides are TGTGCCAGCAGCTTTGTCGGGTTCGCCCTTACCTACGAGCAGTACTTC. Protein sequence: CASSFVGFALTYEQYF.

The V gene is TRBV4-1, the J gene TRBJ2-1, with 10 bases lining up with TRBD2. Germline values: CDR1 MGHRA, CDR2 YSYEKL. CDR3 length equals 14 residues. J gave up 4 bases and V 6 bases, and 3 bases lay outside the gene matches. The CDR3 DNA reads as TGCGCCAGCAGTTGGACTAGCGGTTACAATGAGCAGTTCTTC. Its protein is CASSWTSGYNEQFF.